The 3 T cell receptor beta chains below all came from one sample that was sequenced in a study of immune evolution from preneoplasia to lung adenocarcinoma. The data were produced by immunoSEQ multiplex PCR, yet TCRdb's version contains in-frame clones alone and is incomplete. Of some 3,700 clones in the sample, about three quarters were seen once. Specimen: FFPE minimally invasive lung adenocarcinoma tissue. The receptor source for this set is a person aged 55-85 years with lung adenocarcinoma.

This clone has only a few counts. J is TRBJ2-7 and V is TRBV29-1, with TRBD2 matching 7 bases. The CDR3 runs 13 residues. With 6 bases clipped from V and 7 bases from J, the junction kept 12 bases outside the gene matches. The germline V gene has CDR1 SQVTM and CDR2 ANQGSEA. In nucleotides, the CDR3 is TGCAGCGTCGCTTTAACGGGGGGAATTGAGCAGTACTTC. It yields the protein CSVALTGGIEQYF.

The CDR3 spells CASSPDFYYEQYF. The CDR3 DNA reads as TGTGCCAGCAGCCCGGACTTCTACTACGAGCAGTACTTC. The V call is TRBV9, the J call TRBJ2-7, with D tentatively TRBD2 (5 bases). V was pared by 4 bases and J by 3 bases, with 11 bases between. Germline loops: CDR1 SGDLS, CDR2 YYNGEE. CDR3 length: 13 residues.

The chain recombines TRBV7-9 with TRBJ1-4; D unclear. V was pared by 5 bases and J by 7 bases, with 17 bases between. CDR3 length: 15 amino acids. Per germline, CDR1 SEHNR and CDR2 FQNEAQ (reference sequence). The CDR3 coding sequence is TGTGCCAGCAGCCTCGAGATGAGCATGGCTGAAAAACTGTTTTTT. Amino acids: CASSLEMSMAEKLFF.